Sequencing of this T cell receptor beta chain was carried out in a study of T-cell memory formation after mild COVID-19. Background on the study: The TCR clusters were mostly specific to one donor. Study conclusions and caveats: Pre-infection memory already had some responding clones, implying cross-reactive memory joined. Contracting CD4+ clones were located mainly in CM and EM, and CD8+ clones in EMRA.

Deletions cut 6 bases from V and 1 base from J, with 13 bases between. The CDR3 is 15 residues long. Germline V lookup: CDR1 SGHTA, CDR2 FQGTGA. It was 5'RACE with constant-segment primers that produced the TCR alpha and TCR beta cDNA libraries, which carried sample barcodes and UMIs. TCRdb ran MiXCR on the 5' RACE reads and lists one entry per CDR3 protein. The data hold just over 200,000 distinct CDR3 sequences, with 9.5% to 10% observed a single time. The sample holds a few counts of this clonotype. Its target is not known. The chain uses TRBV7-3 and TRBJ1-5; no reliable D call. Source material: PBMCs or a T cell subset sorted from them (not recorded which). The receptor's source is a man younger than 35 who had mild COVID-19 (a few samples of this study predate the infection). Cell type and time point are not known. In DNA form, the CDR3 reads TGTGCCAGCAGTCCCTATTCGGGGAGCAATCAGCCCCAGCATTTT. Translation: CASSPYSGSNQPQHF.